Listed below are T cell receptor beta chains from one sample, sequenced in a study of beta chain features in type 1 diabetes. The data were produced by immunoSEQ multiplex PCR, yet TCRdb's version contains in-frame clones alone and is incomplete. The repertoire holds about 660,000 clones, around an eighth seen once, with just under 0.04% in the top ten. Sequences were obtained from naive CD4+ T cells from blood. These receptors came from a young man with type 1 diabetes. Each CDR3 is given with its conserved first and last residue. Each record gives: V gene, J gene, CDR3 length, D gene, clone size, CDR3 protein, CDR3 DNA. D genes are given only for firm matches. Rows give clone size only sometimes, using once, few, many, or a class for an expanded clone.

TRBV7-8	TRBJ2-3	14	TRBD1	few	CASSLTGGADTQYF	TGTGCCAGCAGCTTGACAGGGGGCGCAGATACGCAGTATTTT
TRBV6-5	TRBJ1-2	14	NA	NA	CASIKGLSGDGYTF	TGTGCCAGCATCAAAGGGCTTTCCGGCGATGGCTACACCTTC
TRBV6-5	TRBJ2-4	14	NA	few	CASSEGPPPWIQYF	TGTGCCAGCAGTGAAGGTCCTCCTCCTTGGATTCAGTACTTC
TRBV25-1	TRBJ2-3	15	NA	few	CASSEKGASTDTQYF	TGTGCCAGCAGTGAAAAAGGGGCTAGCACAGATACGCAGTATTTT
TRBV7-9	TRBJ2-5	15	NA	NA	CASSLGGQLQETQYF	TGTGCCAGCAGCTTAGGAGGACAGTTACAAGAGACCCAGTACTTC
TRBV6-4	TRBJ1-1	13	NA	NA	CASRRTANTEAFF	TGTGCCAGCAGAAGGACAGCAAACACTGAAGCTTTCTTT
TRBV10-3	TRBJ2-7	12	NA	NA	CAISETSYEQYF	TGTGCCATCAGTGAAACGTCTTACGAGCAGTACTTC
TRBV27	TRBJ2-2	12	NA	few	CASRINTGELFF	TGTGCCAGCAGGATAAACACCGGGGAGCTGTTTTTT
TRBV11-2	TRBJ2-7	16	TRBD1	NA	CASSSPAGQGRPEQYF	TGTGCCAGCAGCTCCCCGGCGGGACAGGGCCGCCCCGAGCAGTACTTC
TRBV9	TRBJ1-2	18	TRBD1	few	CASSAAIRTGGRSFGYTF	TGTGCCAGCAGCGCTGCCATTAGGACAGGGGGCAGGTCTTTTGGCTACACCTTC
TRBV9	TRBJ2-2	14	NA	NA	CASSVVEGTGELFF	TGTGCCAGCAGCGTAGTCGAGGGCACCGGGGAGCTGTTTTTT
TRBV27	TRBJ2-7	13	NA	NA	CASSSPFGYEQYF	TGTGCCAGCAGTTCCCCATTCGGGTACGAGCAGTACTTC
TRBV6-1	TRBJ2-5	14	NA	NA	CATTTGPIQETQYF	TGTGCCACCACGACGGGACCTATCCAAGAGACCCAGTACTTC
TRBV4-3	TRBJ2-3	16	NA	few	CASSQVETSSTDTQYF	TGCGCCAGCAGCCAAGTCGAGACATCGAGCACAGATACGCAGTATTTT
TRBV30	TRBJ1-2	12	TRBD1	few	CAWSVQGDGYTF	TGTGCCTGGAGTGTCCAGGGGGATGGCTACACCTTC
TRBV2	TRBJ1-2	13	NA	NA	CASGLGAGGGYTF	TGTGCCAGCGGGCTAGGGGCAGGAGGTGGCTACACCTTC
TRBV7-9	TRBJ1-5	14	NA	few	CASSLATANQPQHF	TGTGCCAGCAGCTTAGCGACAGCTAATCAGCCCCAGCATTTT
TRBV7-9	TRBJ2-2	17	TRBD2	NA	CASSLVVQRGNTGELFF	TGTGCCAGCAGCTTAGTAGTCCAGCGGGGGAACACCGGGGAGCTGTTTTTT
TRBV6-1	TRBJ2-6	18	NA	NA	CASSEVMGTSSGANVLTF	TGTGCCAGCAGTGAAGTTATGGGGACCAGCTCTGGGGCCAACGTCCTGACTTTC
TRBV30	TRBJ2-1	14	TRBD2	NA	CAWSWASGRTEQFF	TGTGCCTGGAGTTGGGCTAGCGGGAGGACTGAGCAGTTCTTC
TRBV28	TRBJ2-7	12	NA	few	CASSSDSYEQYF	TGTGCCAGCAGTTCCGATTCCTACGAGCAGTACTTC
TRBV30	TRBJ1-6	17	TRBD1	NA	CAWRKTGGHSYNSPLHF	TGTGCCTGGAGAAAAACAGGGGGCCACTCCTATAATTCACCCCTCCACTTT
TRBV30	TRBJ2-3	18	TRBD2	NA	CAWSPRPTSGRMPDTQYF	TGTGCCTGGAGTCCCCGGCCGACTAGCGGGAGGATGCCAGATACGCAGTATTTT
TRBV30	TRBJ2-7	15	TRBD1	NA	CAWLDRDRGTYEQYF	TGTGCCTGGTTAGACCGGGACAGGGGGACGTACGAGCAGTACTTC
TRBV2	TRBJ2-1	20	TRBD2	NA	CASSEVVRTSGRRTYNEQFF	TGTGCCAGCAGTGAAGTGGTCCGGACTAGCGGGAGAAGGACCTACAATGAGCAGTTCTTC
TRBV29-1	TRBJ1-2	13	NA	few	CSVEGAQGYGYTF	TGCAGCGTTGAAGGGGCTCAGGGCTATGGCTACACCTTC
TRBV2	TRBJ1-5	14	NA	few	CASSEQHSNQPQHF	TGTGCCAGCAGTGAACAGCATAGCAATCAGCCCCAGCATTTT
TRBV27	TRBJ1-4	14	NA	few	CASSLSQGREKLFF	TGTGCCAGCAGTTTATCCCAGGGCCGTGAAAAACTGTTTTTT
TRBV6-5	TRBJ2-1	16	NA	few	CASSYPEGGSYNEQFF	TGTGCCAGCAGTTATCCTGAGGGGGGCTCCTACAATGAGCAGTTCTTC
TRBV29-1	TRBJ2-7	13	TRBD2	few	CSVGAGLGDEQYF	TGCAGCGTTGGAGCGGGGCTGGGGGACGAGCAGTACTTC
TRBV11-3	TRBJ2-2	14	NA	once	CASSSVRGTGELFF	TGTGCCAGCAGCTCCGTCAGGGGAACCGGGGAGCTGTTTTTT
TRBV5-1	TRBJ2-7	15	TRBD2	NA	CASSLELAGVYEQYF	TGCGCCAGCAGCTTGGAACTAGCGGGGGTCTACGAGCAGTACTTC
TRBV29-1	TRBJ1-3	14	NA	NA	CSVAGFFSGNTIYF	TGCAGCGTCGCAGGGTTCTTTTCTGGAAACACCATATATTTT
TRBV5-1	TRBJ2-1	15	NA	few	CASSPALAVRDEQFF	TGCGCCAGCAGCCCCGCACTAGCAGTCAGGGATGAGCAGTTCTTC
TRBV4-2	TRBJ1-1	17	NA	few	CASSQDLLGGLRTEAFF	TGTGCCAGCAGCCAAGACCTTCTGGGGGGTTTGCGCACTGAAGCTTTCTTT
TRBV7-9	TRBJ1-5	13	NA	few	CASSLRGDQPQHF	TGTGCCAGCAGCTTGCGGGGGGATCAGCCCCAGCATTTT
TRBV19	TRBJ2-5	13	NA	NA	CASSIYNQETQYF	TGTGCCAGTAGTATTTACAATCAAGAGACCCAGTACTTC
TRBV30	TRBJ2-4	12	NA	NA	CAWTGQGNIQYF	TGTGCCTGGACTGGTCAGGGAAACATTCAGTACTTC
TRBV30	TRBJ2-2	15	TRBD1	few	CAWSRIGTVPGELFF	TGTGCCTGGAGTAGAATTGGGACAGTTCCCGGGGAGCTGTTTTTT
TRBV5-6	TRBJ1-1	13	NA	NA	CASSLAEGTEAFF	TGTGCCAGCAGCTTGGCCGAGGGGACTGAAGCTTTCTTT
TRBV7-2	TRBJ2-5	15	TRBD1	NA	CASSWSGRGRETQYF	TGTGCCAGCAGCTGGTCCGGCAGGGGGCGAGAGACCCAGTACTTC
TRBV20-1	TRBJ1-1	10	NA	NA	CSAPGVSAFF	TGCAGTGCCCCAGGGGTGAGTGCTTTCTTT
TRBV25-1	TRBJ2-2	16	NA	few	CASSAPTYWDTGELFF	TGTGCCAGCAGTGCCCCTACCTACTGGGACACCGGGGAGCTGTTTTTT